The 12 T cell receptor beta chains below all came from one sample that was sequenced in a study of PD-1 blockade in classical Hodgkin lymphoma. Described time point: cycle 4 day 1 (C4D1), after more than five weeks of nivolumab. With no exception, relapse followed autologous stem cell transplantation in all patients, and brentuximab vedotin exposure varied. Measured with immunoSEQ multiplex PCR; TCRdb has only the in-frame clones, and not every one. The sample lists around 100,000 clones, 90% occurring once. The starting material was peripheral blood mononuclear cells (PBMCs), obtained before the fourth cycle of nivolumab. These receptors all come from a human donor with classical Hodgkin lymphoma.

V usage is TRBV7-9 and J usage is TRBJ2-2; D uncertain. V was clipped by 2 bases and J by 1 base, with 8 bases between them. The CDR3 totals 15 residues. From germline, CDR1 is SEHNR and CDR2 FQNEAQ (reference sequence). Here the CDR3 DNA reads TGTGCCAGCAGCTTATATGATGGGAACACCGGGGAGCTGTTTTTT. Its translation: CASSLYDGNTGELFF. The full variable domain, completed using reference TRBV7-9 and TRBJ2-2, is DTGVSQNPRHKITKRGQNVTFRCDPISEHNRLYWYRQTLGQGPEFLTYFQNEAQLEKSRLLSDRFSAERPKGSFSTLEIQRTEQGDSAMYLCASSLYDGNTGELFFGEGSRLTVL.

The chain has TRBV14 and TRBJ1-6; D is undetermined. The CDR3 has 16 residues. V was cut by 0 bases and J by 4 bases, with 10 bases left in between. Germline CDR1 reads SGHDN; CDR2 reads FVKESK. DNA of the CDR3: TGTGCCAGCAGCCAAGATCTCGGAGCTTATAATTCACCCCTCCACTTT. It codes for CASSQDLGAYNSPLHF.

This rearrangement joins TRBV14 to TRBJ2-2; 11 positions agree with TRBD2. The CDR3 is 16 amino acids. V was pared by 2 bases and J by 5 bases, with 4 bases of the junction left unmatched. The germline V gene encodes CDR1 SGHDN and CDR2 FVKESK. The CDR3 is CASSQRASGGTGELFF. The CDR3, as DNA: TGTGCCAGCAGCCAAAGAGCTAGCGGGGGGACCGGGGAGCTGTTTTTT.

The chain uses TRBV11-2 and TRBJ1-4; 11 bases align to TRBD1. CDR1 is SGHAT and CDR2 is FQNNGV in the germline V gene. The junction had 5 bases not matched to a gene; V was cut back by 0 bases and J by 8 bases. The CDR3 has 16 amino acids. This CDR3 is CASSLDLWTGGEKLFF. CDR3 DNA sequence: TGTGCCAGCAGCTTAGATTTGTGGACAGGGGGCGAAAAACTGTTTTTT.

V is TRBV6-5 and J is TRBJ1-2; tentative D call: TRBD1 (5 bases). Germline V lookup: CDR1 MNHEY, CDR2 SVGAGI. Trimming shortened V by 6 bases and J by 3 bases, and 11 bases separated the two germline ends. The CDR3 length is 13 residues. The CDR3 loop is CASRADRYYGYTF. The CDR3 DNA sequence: TGTGCCAGCAGGGCCGACAGATACTATGGCTACACCTTC.

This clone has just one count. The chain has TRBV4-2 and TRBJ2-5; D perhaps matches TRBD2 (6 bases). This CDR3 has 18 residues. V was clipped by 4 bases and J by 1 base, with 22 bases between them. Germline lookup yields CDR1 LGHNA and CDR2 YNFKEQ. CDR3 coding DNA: TGTGCCAGCAGCCCACACGGGTCAGTTGCGGGGCTCCAAGAGACCCAGTACTTC. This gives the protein CASSPHGSVAGLQETQYF.

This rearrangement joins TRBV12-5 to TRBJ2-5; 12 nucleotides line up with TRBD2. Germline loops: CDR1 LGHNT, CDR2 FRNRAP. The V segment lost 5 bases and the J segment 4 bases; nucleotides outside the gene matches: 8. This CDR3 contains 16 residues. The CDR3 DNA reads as TGTGCTAGTGGTGAATCTAGCGGGGGGGCCACAGAGACCCAGTACTTC. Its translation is CASGESSGGATETQYF. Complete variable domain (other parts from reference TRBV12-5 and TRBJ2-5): DARVTQTPRHKVTEMGQEVTMRCQPILGHNTVFWYRQTMMQGLELLAYFRNRAPLDDSGMPKDRFSAEMPDATLATLKIQPSEPRDSAVYFCASGESSGGATETQYFGPGTRLLVL.

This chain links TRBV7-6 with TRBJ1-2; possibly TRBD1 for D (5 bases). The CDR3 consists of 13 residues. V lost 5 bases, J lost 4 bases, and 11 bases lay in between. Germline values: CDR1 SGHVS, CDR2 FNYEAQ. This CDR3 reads CASSPGGGYGYTF. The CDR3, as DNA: TGTGCCAGCAGCCCTGGGGGGGGCTATGGCTACACCTTC.

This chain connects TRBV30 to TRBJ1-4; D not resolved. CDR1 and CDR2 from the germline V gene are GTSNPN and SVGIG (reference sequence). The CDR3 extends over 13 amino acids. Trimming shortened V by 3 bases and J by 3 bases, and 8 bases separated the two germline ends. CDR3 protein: CAWRGWPNEKLFF. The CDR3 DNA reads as TGTGCCTGGAGAGGGTGGCCTAATGAAAAACTGTTTTTT.

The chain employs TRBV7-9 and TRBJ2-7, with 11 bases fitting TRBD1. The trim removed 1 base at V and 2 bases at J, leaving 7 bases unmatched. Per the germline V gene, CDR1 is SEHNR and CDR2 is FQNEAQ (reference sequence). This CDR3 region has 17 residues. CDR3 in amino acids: CASSLVRGTGGTYEQYF. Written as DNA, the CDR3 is TGTGCCAGCAGCTTAGTGAGGGGGACAGGGGGAACCTACGAGCAGTACTTC. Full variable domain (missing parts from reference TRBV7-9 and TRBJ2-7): DTGVSQNPRHKITKRGQNVTFRCDPISEHNRLYWYRQTLGQGPEFLTYFQNEAQLEKSRLLSDRFSAERPKGSFSTLEIQRTEQGDSAMYLCASSLVRGTGGTYEQYFGPGTRLTVT.

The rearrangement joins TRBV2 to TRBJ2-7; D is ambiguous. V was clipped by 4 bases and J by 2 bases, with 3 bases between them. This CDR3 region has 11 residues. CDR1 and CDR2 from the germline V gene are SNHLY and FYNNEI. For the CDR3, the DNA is TGTGCCAGCAGTGGACCCTACGAGCAGTACTTC. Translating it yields CASSGPYEQYF.

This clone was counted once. DNA for the CDR3: TGTGCCAGCGGGACAGGGGTAACCTACGAGCAGTACTTC. It is translated as CASGTGVTYEQYF. The chain couples TRBV27 to TRBJ2-7, with 10 bases aligning to TRBD1. The CDR3 totals 13 residues. The V gene's germline CDR1 is MNHEY and CDR2 SMNVEV (reference sequence). Germline trimming cut 8 bases from V and 2 bases from J; bases unmatched to any gene: 3.